These 6 T cell receptor beta chains originate from one sample sequenced in a study of OX40 agonist ivuxolimab in advanced cancers. Clones were read by immunoSEQ multiplex PCR, and TCRdb kept only the in-frame ones, dropping some. This sample carries about 84,000 clones, 75% to 95% of them seen once, and the ten largest clones take 0.4% to 0.55%. Specimen: CD4+ or CD8+ T cells sorted from blood, collected in a trial of the OX40 agonist ivuxolimab. All receptors come from an adult with an advanced solid tumor such as melanoma, head and neck, liver or kidney cancer.

V is TRBV12-2 and J is TRBJ2-7; the table's D call, TRBD1, was not checked against the DNA. TRBV12-2 is an annotated pseudogene. The CDR3 is made up of 16 amino acids. Here the CDR3 DNA reads TGTGCAAGTCGCTTAAGCATGACAGGGAAGTCCTACGAGCAGTACTTC. It is translated as CASRLSMTGKSYEQYF.

The chain links TRBV28 to TRBJ2-3; D possibly corresponds to TRBD2 (5 bases). Trimming took 7 bases from V and 1 from J, leaving 12 bases between them. CDR1 is MDHEN, CDR2 SYDVKM, per germline. The CDR3 contains 14 residues. CDR3 DNA sequence: TGTGCCAGCAACATGGGGAGTCGCACAGATACGCAGTATTTT. It codes for CASNMGSRTDTQYF.

The gene calls are TRBV11-3 and TRBJ2-2; 9 bases line up with TRBD1. Germline CDR1 reads SGHNT; CDR2 reads YENEEA. The CDR3 has 15 amino acids. Trimming took 5 bases from V and 5 from J; bases not matched to a gene: 6. In nucleotides, the CDR3 is TGTGCCAGCAGCCCCCGGGACAGGGTAACCGGGGAGCTGTTTTTT. Translating gives CASSPRDRVTGELFF.

This clone has only a few counts. This rearrangement joins TRBV6-6 to TRBJ2-7; D not resolved. This CDR3 has 14 amino acids. The germline gives CDR1 MNHNY, CDR2 SVGAGI (reference sequence). V was trimmed by 6 bases and J by 0 bases, leaving 12 bases between them. The chain's CDR3 is CASSKSTSSYEQYF. In DNA form, the CDR3 reads TGTGCCAGCAGCAAGTCGACAAGCTCCTACGAGCAGTACTTC.

As DNA, the CDR3 is TGTGCCAGCAGCCGCGAGACAGGGAGTCGTGAAAAACTGTTTTTT. Translation gives CASSRETGSREKLFF. V is TRBV6-1 and J is TRBJ1-4; 7 nucleotides align to TRBD1. Germline trimming cut 6 bases from V and 7 bases from J; bases unmatched to any gene: 11. The CDR3 consists of 15 residues. Germline V gene lookup returns CDR1 MNHNS and CDR2 SASEGT.

This clone was counted only a few times. V gene TRBV19 combines with J gene TRBJ2-7; 11 bases map to TRBD1. Trimming at V came to 4 bases and at J to 3 bases, leaving 5 bases not matched to a gene. Germline loops: CDR1 LNHDA, CDR2 SQIVND (reference sequence). The CDR3 has 15 residues. CDR3 region: CASSTSGTGGYEQYF. The CDR3 nucleotides are TGTGCCAGTAGTACTTCCGGGACAGGGGGCTACGAGCAGTACTTC.